The next 27 T cell receptor beta chains were all read from a single sample in a study of T-cell reconstitution after alpha-beta-depleted transplantation in children. The TCRbeta library incorporated unique molecular identifiers. TCRdb redid the calling of the PCR reads with MiXCR, one entry per CDR3 protein. The table shows around 580,000 distinct CDR3 sequences, with 25% to 30% occurring only once. The sample consisted of PBMCs, taken before TCRalphabeta/CD19-depleted stem cell transplant. The receptors were gathered from a boy in the first two years of life with Wiskott-Aldrich syndrome, due to receive a stem cell transplant.

In its sample, this clonotype was seen a few times. The chain carries TRBV12-3 or TRBV12-4 and TRBJ2-2; 10 bases fit TRBD2. The V gene end was trimmed by 4 bases and the J gene end by 2 bases; junction bases not matched to a gene: 4. The CDR3 runs to 16 residues. The CDR3 loop is CASSSRLAGNTGELFF. The DNA for the CDR3 is TGTGCCAGCAGTTCGCGACTAGCGGGCAACACCGGGGAGCTGTTTTTT.

This clonotype was observed a handful of times. This chain connects TRBV12-3 or TRBV12-4 to TRBJ2-1, with D perhaps matching TRBD1 or TRBD2 (7 bases each). V was cut by 5 bases and J by 8 bases, with 19 bases left in between. This CDR3 spans 15 amino acids. For the CDR3, the DNA is TGTGCCAGCAGTCCCGGCCCCCAGGGGGGGGATGAGCAGTTCTTC. This encodes CASSPGPQGGDEQFF.

This clonotype was detected only a few times. The V call is TRBV5-1, the J call TRBJ2-7; maybe TRBD2 (5 bases). Trimming pared 4 bases from V and 0 bases from J, leaving 11 bases between. The CDR3 runs to 14 residues. Germline V CDR1 and CDR2: SGHRS, YFSETQ. The CDR3 DNA reads TGCGCCAGCAGCGTGACTACGAGCTCCTACGAGCAGTACTTC. This sequence encodes CASSVTTSSYEQYF.

This clonotype was found a few times. The CDR3 spells CAISVGRGRRYTF. CDR3 DNA sequence: TGTGCCATCAGTGTCGGGAGGGGAAGGCGCTACACCTTC. This chain joins TRBV10-3 and TRBJ1-2, with D possibly being TRBD1 (5 bases). The germline gives CDR1 ENHRY, CDR2 SYGVKD. This CDR3 has 13 residues. Trimming removed 4 bases at V and 9 bases at J, with 15 bases between.

CDR3 residues: CAWSVRTSGYTDTQYF. The DNA of the CDR3 is TGTGCCTGGAGTGTACGGACTAGCGGATACACAGATACGCAGTATTTT. The V gene is TRBV30, the J gene TRBJ2-3, with 10 bases fitting TRBD2. This CDR3 region has 16 residues. The V gene end was trimmed by 0 bases and the J gene end by 2 bases; junction bases not matched to a gene: 5. The germline V gene encodes CDR1 GTSNPN and CDR2 SVGIG (reference sequence).

V is TRBV5-5 and J is TRBJ2-5, with no clear D. The CDR3 extends over 14 amino acids. The germline V gene encodes CDR1 SGHKS and CDR2 YYEKEE (reference sequence). Trimming removed 0 bases from V and 4 bases from J, with 10 bases in between. CDR3 bases: TGTGCCAGCAGCTTGGTATTTTCATTAGAGACCCAGTACTTC. Translating it yields CASSLVFSLETQYF.

The V gene is TRBV5-1, the J gene TRBJ2-2, with 10 bases matching TRBD1. V lost 4 bases to trimming and J lost 5 bases; unmatched junction nucleotides: 8. The germline CDR1 and CDR2 sequences are SGHRS and YFSETQ. The CDR3 totals 16 residues. The CDR3 region has the DNA TGCGCCAGCAGCCTACTCACGGGACAGGGGACCGGGGAGCTGTTTTTT. It specifies CASSLLTGQGTGELFF.

This clonotype was counted between two and nine times. The chain couples TRBV12-3 or TRBV12-4 to TRBJ2-4; TRBD2 matches 9 bases. With V trimmed by 3 bases and J by 8 bases, 2 bases remained unmatched. The CDR3 contains 13 residues. The chain's CDR3 is CASSFEREDIQYF. The CDR3 DNA is TGTGCCAGCAGTTTCGAGCGGGAGGACATTCAGTACTTC.

This sequence joins TRBV15 and TRBJ2-5, with D unresolved. V lost 0 bases to trimming and J lost 7 bases, with 3 bases between them. CDR3 length: 11 residues. Germline loops: CDR1 LNHNV, CDR2 YYDKDF (reference sequence). The CDR3 sequence is CATSRDGTQYF. DNA of the CDR3: TGTGCCACCAGCAGAGATGGGACCCAGTACTTC.

A few counts support this clonotype. The chain is built from TRBV2 and TRBJ2-3; TRBD2 might be the D (6 bases). Trimming shortened V by 6 bases and J by 3 bases, and 10 bases separated the two germline ends. Germline V gene sequence: CDR1 SNHLY, CDR2 FYNNEI. CDR3 length: 13 amino acids. The CDR3 nucleotides are TGTGCCAGCAGGACTAGGGGTACAGATACGCAGTATTTT. Its protein is CASRTRGTDTQYF.

This sequence joins TRBV5-4 and TRBJ2-5, with a weak D call TRBD2 (6 bases). The CDR3 length is 17 residues. V lost 3 bases and J lost 2, with 20 bases in between. Per the germline V gene, CDR1 is SGHNT and CDR2 is YYREEE (reference sequence). This CDR3 reads CASSSGSPGVLQETQYF. CDR3 bases: TGTGCCAGCAGCTCCGGGAGCCCTGGTGTCCTTCAAGAGACCCAGTACTTC.

This clonotype was seen more than once but under ten times. The CDR3 here is CASSFSGRPENEQFF. CDR3 DNA: TGCGCCAGCAGCTTTAGCGGGAGGCCGGAAAATGAGCAGTTCTTC. The V gene is TRBV5-1, the J gene TRBJ2-1; 10 bases agree with TRBD2. With V trimmed by 2 bases and J by 7 bases, 6 bases remained unmatched. This CDR3 region has 15 residues. Germline lookup yields CDR1 SGHRS and CDR2 YFSETQ.

This clonotype was counted a few times. The J gene is TRBJ2-7, the V gene TRBV5-1; TRBD2 might be the D (5 bases). CDR1 is SGHRS and CDR2 is YFSETQ in the germline V gene. Between the trimmed V and J ends, which lost 5 bases and 2 bases, there was a span of 11 bases. This CDR3 spans 13 amino acids. The CDR3 nucleotides are TGCGCCAGCAGAATTCAGGAGGCCTACGAGCAGTACTTC. It specifies CASRIQEAYEQYF.

This clonotype was seen a few times. The chain links TRBV5-1 to TRBJ2-2, with 8 bases that match TRBD1. There are 16 residues in the CDR3. The ends lost 3 bases at V and 4 bases at J; junction bases unmatched: 8. Per the germline V gene, CDR1 is SGHRS and CDR2 is YFSETQ. The CDR3 DNA is TGCGCCAGCAGCTCGCCGACAGGGGTCGGCACCGGGGAGCTGTTTTTT. The encoded protein is CASSSPTGVGTGELFF. The full variable domain, with the rest looked up from reference TRBV5-1 and TRBJ2-2, is KAGVTQTPRYLIKTRGQQVTLSCSPISGHRSVSWYQQTPGQGLQFLFEYFSETQRNKGNFPGRFSGRQFSNSRSEMNVSTLELGDSALYLCASSSPTGVGTGELFFGEGSRLTVL.

This clonotype has only a few counts. The chain carries TRBV7-2 and TRBJ1-2; D may be TRBD1 (5 bases). The CDR3 spans 13 residues. CDR1 is SGHTA and CDR2 is FQGNSA in the germline V gene. Trimming took off 1 base at V and 4 bases at J, with 7 bases between the two ends. The CDR3 sequence is CASSLEGTYGYTF. CDR3 nucleotides: TGTGCCAGCAGCTTAGAAGGGACCTATGGCTACACCTTC.

V and J are TRBV12-3 or TRBV12-4 and TRBJ1-6; D not certain. V was trimmed by 6 bases and J by 7 bases, leaving 22 bases between them. The CDR3 contains 17 residues. Written as DNA, the CDR3 is TGTGCCAGCAGCCCGGAACTGGGGATTGGGCGGAATTCACCCCTCCACTTT. Translated, it gives CASSPELGIGRNSPLHF.

The J gene is TRBJ2-5, the V gene TRBV15; possibly TRBD2 for D (7 bases). The CDR3 loop spans 15 amino acids. CDR1 and CDR2 (germline): LNHNV, YYDKDF (reference sequence). Deletions cut 3 bases from V and 4 bases from J, with 15 bases between. The CDR3 nucleotides are TGTGCCACCAGCAGCCTAGGGGGGAGGGGAGAGACCCAGTACTTC. Protein sequence: CATSSLGGRGETQYF.

This clonotype was found a few times. V gene TRBV27 combines with J gene TRBJ2-6; the D is unclear. This CDR3 has 18 amino acids. V was pared by 7 bases and J by 0 bases, with 19 bases between. Germline V gives CDR1 MNHEY, CDR2 SMNVEV (reference sequence). The CDR3 protein is CASKSVVGIFSGANVLTF. The CDR3 DNA reads TGTGCCAGCAAGTCCGTCGTAGGGATTTTCTCTGGGGCCAACGTCCTGACTTTC.

This clonotype was seen a few times. The chain's CDR3 is CSADYGGQETQYF. Here the CDR3 DNA reads TGCAGTGCTGACTACGGGGGCCAAGAGACCCAGTACTTC. This chain connects TRBV20-1 to TRBJ2-5; D perhaps matches TRBD2 (6 bases). This CDR3 spans 13 amino acids. The germline V gene encodes CDR1 DFQATT and CDR2 SNEGSKA (reference sequence). With 5 bases removed from V and 1 base from J, the gap between germline ends came to 11 bases.

The CDR3 region is CASSFRGDPNTGELFF. As DNA, the CDR3 is TGTGCCAGCAGTTTTAGAGGGGACCCGAACACCGGGGAGCTGTTTTTT. This chain connects TRBV27 to TRBJ2-2, with D possibly being TRBD1 or TRBD2 (5 bases each). The CDR3 contains 16 residues. Germline V lookup: CDR1 MNHEY, CDR2 SMNVEV (reference sequence). Trimming removed 3 bases from V and 0 bases from J, with 11 bases in between.

The sample holds a few counts of this clonotype. J is TRBJ2-5 and V is TRBV29-1; possibly TRBD2 for D (6 bases). The CDR3 is 13 residues long. V lost 0 bases, J lost 4 bases, and 9 bases lay in between. Germline V gene data show CDR1 as SQVTM and CDR2 as ANQGSEA. The CDR3 spells CSVEEGGPETQYF. The CDR3, as DNA: TGCAGCGTTGAAGAGGGAGGTCCAGAGACCCAGTACTTC. Variable domain in full (rest from reference TRBV29-1 and TRBJ2-5): SAVISQKPSRDICQRGTSLTIQCQVDSQVTMMFWYRQQPGQSLTLIATANQGSEATYESGFVIDKFPISRPNLTFSTLTVSNMSPEDSSIYLCSVEEGGPETQYFGPGTRLLVL.

The gene calls are TRBV27 and TRBJ1-2; no definite D call. Germline V lookup: CDR1 MNHEY, CDR2 SMNVEV (reference sequence). This CDR3 region has 18 residues. V was cut by 2 bases and J by 0 bases, with 19 bases left in between. The CDR3 DNA reads as TGTGCCAGCAGTTTAAAGGGTGGGCGAAACTTAGCTAACTATGGCTACACCTTC. Its translation is CASSLKGGRNLANYGYTF.

This clonotype was observed a few times. V and J are TRBV30 and TRBJ2-6, with D perhaps TRBD1 or TRBD2 (6 bases each). Germline CDR1 reads GTSNPN; CDR2 reads SVGIG (reference sequence). CDR3 length: 15 amino acids. Trimming pared 1 base from V and 0 bases from J, leaving 7 bases between. The CDR3 DNA sequence: TGTGCCTGGAGTGGGGGGGCCTCTGGGGCCAACGTCCTGACTTTC. Its translation: CAWSGGASGANVLTF.

This clonotype was observed a handful of times. V gene TRBV7-8 combines with J gene TRBJ2-2; 14 bases fit TRBD2. The CDR3 has 20 amino acids. CDR1 SGHVS and CDR2 FQNEAQ come from the germline V gene. The junction had 15 bases not matched to a gene; V was cut back by 3 bases and J by 6 bases. The CDR3 sequence is CASSLTSGRAAWQKAGELFF. CDR3 coding DNA: TGTGCCAGCAGCTTGACTAGCGGGAGGGCCGCGTGGCAAAAGGCCGGGGAGCTGTTTTTT. Full variable domain (missing parts from reference TRBV7-8 and TRBJ2-2): GAGVSQSPRYKVAKRGQDVALRCDPISGHVSLFWYQQALGQGPEFLTYFQNEAQLDKSGLPSDRFFAERPEGSVSTLKIQRTQQEDSAVYLCASSLTSGRAAWQKAGELFFGEGSRLTVL.

The chain recombines TRBV12-3 or TRBV12-4 with TRBJ2-3; D is perhaps TRBD2 (5 bases). Trimming removed 2 bases from V and 3 bases from J, with 18 bases in between. This CDR3 region has 17 residues. The CDR3 DNA reads as TGTGCCAGCAGTTTAAGGCTAGCCCTCAGAGGGACAGATACGCAGTATTTT. Protein sequence: CASSLRLALRGTDTQYF.

The CDR3 spells CSAVLHTQYF. The CDR3 DNA reads as TGCAGTGCCGTCCTCCATACGCAGTATTTT. The chain is built from TRBV20-1 and TRBJ2-3; no definite D call. The CDR3 is 10 residues long. Trimming cost V 6 bases and J 7 bases, with 8 bases left between them. CDR1 DFQATT and CDR2 SNEGSKA come from the germline V gene (reference sequence).

The gene calls are TRBV7-3 and TRBJ1-3; TRBD1 might be the D (6 bases). Per germline, CDR1 SGHTA and CDR2 FQGTGA. Trimming took 5 bases from V and 3 from J, leaving 14 bases between them. The CDR3 totals 15 residues. CDR3 nucleotides: TGTGCCAGCAGCCTAAAACAGGGTGGTGGAAACACCATATATTTT. Amino acid sequence: CASSLKQGGGNTIYF.